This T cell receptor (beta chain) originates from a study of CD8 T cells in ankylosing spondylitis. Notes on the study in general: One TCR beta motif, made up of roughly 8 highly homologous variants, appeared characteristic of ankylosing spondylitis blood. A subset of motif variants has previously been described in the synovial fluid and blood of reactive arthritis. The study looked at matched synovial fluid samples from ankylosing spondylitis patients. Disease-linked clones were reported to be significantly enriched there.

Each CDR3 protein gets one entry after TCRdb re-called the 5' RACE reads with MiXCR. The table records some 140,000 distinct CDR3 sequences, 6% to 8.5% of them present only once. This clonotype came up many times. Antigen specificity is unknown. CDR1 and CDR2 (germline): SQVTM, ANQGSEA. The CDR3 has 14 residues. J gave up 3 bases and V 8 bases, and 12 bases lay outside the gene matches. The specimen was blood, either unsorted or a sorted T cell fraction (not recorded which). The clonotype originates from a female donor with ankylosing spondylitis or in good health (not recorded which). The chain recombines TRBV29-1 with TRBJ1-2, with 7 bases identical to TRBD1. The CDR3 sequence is CSTSVGGTDYGYTF. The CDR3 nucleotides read TGCAGCACATCCGTTGGGGGGACAGACTATGGCTACACCTTC.